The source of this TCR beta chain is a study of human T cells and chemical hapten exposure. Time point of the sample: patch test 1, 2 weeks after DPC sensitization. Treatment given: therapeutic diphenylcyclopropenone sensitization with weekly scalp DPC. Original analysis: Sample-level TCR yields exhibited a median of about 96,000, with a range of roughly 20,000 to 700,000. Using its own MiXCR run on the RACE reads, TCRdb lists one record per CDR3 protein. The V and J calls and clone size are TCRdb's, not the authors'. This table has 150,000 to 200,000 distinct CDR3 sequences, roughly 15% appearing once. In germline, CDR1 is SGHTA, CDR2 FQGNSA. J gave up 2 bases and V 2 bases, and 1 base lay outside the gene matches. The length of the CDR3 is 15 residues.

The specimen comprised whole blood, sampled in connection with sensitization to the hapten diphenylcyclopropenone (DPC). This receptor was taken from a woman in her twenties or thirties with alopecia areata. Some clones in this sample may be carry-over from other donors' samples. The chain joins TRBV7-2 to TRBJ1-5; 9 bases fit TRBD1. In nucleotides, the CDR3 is TGTGCCAGCAGCTTAAGGACAGGGGGCAATCAGCCCCAGCATTTT. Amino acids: CASSLRTGGNQPQHF.